Below, 29 T cell receptor beta chains from the same sample are listed, as sequenced in a study of shared clonotypes between healthy human individuals. Some clones are missing from TCRdb's copy, which holds only in-frame ones; the method was immunoSEQ multiplex PCR. Among under 300,000 clones listed, approximately 65% were seen once. The sample comprised memory CD4+ T cells sorted from blood. Subset indicated: CD45RA-negative fraction. These receptors were taken from a man aged 25-45 years in good health.

The chain combines TRBV2 with TRBJ1-4; D possibly corresponds to TRBD1 (5 bases). V lost 7 bases and J lost 2, with 20 bases in between. The CDR3 loop spans 17 amino acids. Germline CDR1 is SNHLY and CDR2 is FYNNEI. The CDR3 DNA reads TGTGCCAGCACGCCCCCGGGGGGAAGAGGGACTAATGAAAAACTGTTTTTT. Translation: CASTPPGGRGTNEKLFF.

CDR3 in amino acids: CASSLDRGLGYQETQYF. Written as DNA, the CDR3 is TGTGCCAGCAGCTTGGACAGGGGGCTTGGGTACCAAGAGACCCAGTACTTC. This chain links TRBV11-1 with TRBJ2-5; 11 nucleotides line up with TRBD1. CDR3 length: 17 amino acids. Germline CDR1 SGHAT, CDR2 FQDESV (reference sequence). The V gene end was trimmed by 3 bases and the J gene end by 0 bases; junction bases not matched to a gene: 6.

This clone appeared a single time. Germline is not matched at one junction end, which may reflect a read error. The chain has TRBV6-1 and TRBJ2-7; no reliable D call. Germline loops: CDR1 MNHNS, CDR2 SASEGT. The CDR3 runs 13 residues. CDR3 nucleotides: TGTGCCAGCAGTGAAATTGGTCAAGGTCAGAAGAACTTC. Residues: CASSEIGQGQKNF.

The V gene is TRBV21-1, the J gene TRBJ2-3; no check of the table's D call, TRBD2, against the DNA was made. TRBV21-1 counts as a pseudogene. The CDR3 consists of 17 residues. CDR3 bases: TGTGCCAGCAGCAATTCTACTAGCGGGTTCCAGACAGATACGCAGTATTTT. It specifies CASSNSTSGFQTDTQYF.

V is TRBV5-5 and J is TRBJ2-1; possible D gene TRBD1, 5 bases. CDR1 and CDR2 from the germline V gene are SGHKS and YYEKEE (reference sequence). This CDR3 has 14 amino acids. V was pared by 4 bases and J by 3 bases, with 11 bases between. The CDR3 protein is CASSAQGSYNEQFF. DNA of the CDR3: TGTGCCAGCAGCGCCCAGGGTAGCTACAATGAGCAGTTCTTC.

The chain employs TRBV6-6 and TRBJ2-3, with 7 bases aligning to TRBD1. J lost 4 bases, V lost 2 bases, and 3 bases had no gene match. Germline lookup yields CDR1 MNHNY and CDR2 SVGAGI (reference sequence). This CDR3 comprises 14 residues. CDR3 coding DNA: TGTGCCAGCAGTTACACTGACAGGGCAGATACGCAGTATTTT. Translating it yields CASSYTDRADTQYF.

In its sample, this clone was seen a few times. The chain uses TRBV6-1 and TRBJ1-1; D remains ambiguous. V lost 1 base, J lost 3 bases, and 9 bases lay in between. CDR3 size: 14 residues. Germline-derived CDR1 and CDR2 are MNHNS and SASEGT. This CDR3 is CASSEEGSYTEAFF. Here the CDR3 DNA reads TGTGCCAGCAGTGAAGAAGGCAGCTACACTGAAGCTTTCTTT.

V usage is TRBV4-3 and J usage is TRBJ1-3; TRBD1 matches at 7 bases. The CDR3 is 15 amino acids. V lost 0 bases and J lost 6; bases outside the gene matches: 5. The germline CDR1 and CDR2 sequences are LGHNA and YSLEER. CDR3 sequence (DNA): TGCGCCAGCAGCCAAGATAGGCAGGGGGTAAACACCATATATTTT. It encodes CASSQDRQGVNTIYF.

The V call is TRBV16, the J call TRBJ1-1, with D possibly being TRBD1 (5 bases). V was trimmed by 4 bases and J by 5 bases, leaving 20 bases between them. The CDR3 contains 16 residues. Germline CDR1 KGHSY, CDR2 FQNENV. The CDR3 sequence is CASSPLGLLTRTEAFF. CDR3 in DNA: TGTGCCAGCAGCCCCTTGGGACTCCTTACGAGGACTGAAGCTTTCTTT.

This clone was seen a handful of times. This chain connects TRBV10-1 to TRBJ2-5; TRBD2 agrees at 9 bases. With V trimmed by 2 bases and J by 3 bases, 4 bases remained unmatched. The CDR3 runs 15 residues. Germline V gene sequence: CDR1 WNHNN, CDR2 SYGVQD (reference sequence). The CDR3 is CASSEGGRAEETQYF. The CDR3 nucleotides read TGCGCCAGCAGTGAGGGCGGGAGGGCCGAAGAGACCCAGTACTTC.

V usage is TRBV7-2 and J usage is TRBJ2-2; no definite D call. Trimming cost V 2 bases and J 5 bases, with 0 bases left between them. The CDR3 runs to 11 residues. Germline lookup yields CDR1 SGHTA and CDR2 FQGNSA. The CDR3: CASSLTGELFF. CDR3 DNA: TGTGCCAGCAGCTTAACCGGGGAGCTGTTTTTT.

The V and J genes are TRBV5-1 and TRBJ2-1; TRBD2 matches at 13 bases. The CDR3 sequence is 17 residues long. Germline assignment: CDR1 SGHRS and CDR2 YFSETQ. The V segment lost 0 bases and the J segment 8 bases; nucleotides outside the gene matches: 8. CDR3: CASSLGPLAGGDDEQFF. The CDR3 region has the DNA TGCGCCAGCAGCTTGGGTCCACTAGCGGGAGGGGATGATGAGCAGTTCTTC.

This clone has more than one count but fewer than ten. The chain combines TRBV15 with TRBJ2-1; the D gene is possibly TRBD2 (5 bases). The CDR3 has 16 residues. Per germline, CDR1 LNHNV and CDR2 YYDKDF (reference sequence). V shed 0 bases and J shed 4 bases, with 13 bases lying between them. CDR3 nucleotides: TGTGCCACCAGCAGAGATTCCGGCGGAGGATACAATGAGCAGTTCTTC. It codes for CATSRDSGGGYNEQFF.

This chain's CDR3 is CASSPTGDSNQPQHF. CDR3 coding DNA: TGTGCCAGCAGCCCGACAGGAGATAGCAATCAGCCCCAGCATTTT. This rearrangement joins TRBV7-2 to TRBJ1-5; TRBD1 might be the D (6 bases). This CDR3 has 15 residues. Germline lookup yields CDR1 SGHTA and CDR2 FQGNSA. V lost 5 bases and J 0 bases, leaving 11 bases between the germline ends.

The gene calls are TRBV6-1 and TRBJ2-3; D ambiguous. Trimming left V 5 bases short and J 3 bases short, with 9 bases between. This CDR3 is built from 13 residues. CDR1 and CDR2 (germline): MNHNS, SASEGT. CDR3 sequence (DNA): TGTGCCAGCAGTCTTCACCAGACAGATACGCAGTATTTT. This sequence encodes CASSLHQTDTQYF.

This clone showed up just a few times. Other DNA sequences in this specimen translate into the identical CDR3. The chain uses TRBV18 and TRBJ2-7; 9 nucleotides line up with TRBD2. The CDR3 runs 14 residues. The germline gives CDR1 KGHSH, CDR2 LQKENI. V shed 2 bases and J 4 bases; nucleotides not matched to a gene: 3. The chain's CDR3 is CASSPAGGPYEQYF. CDR3 DNA: TGTGCCAGCTCACCAGCGGGAGGGCCATACGAGCAGTACTTC.

V is TRBV5-6 and J is TRBJ2-1; D is perhaps TRBD1 (6 bases). Trimming pared 1 base from V and 3 bases from J, leaving 11 bases between. This CDR3 has 15 amino acids. Germline loops: CDR1 SGHDT, CDR2 YYEEEE. CDR3 loop: CASSLLQGHYNEQFF. Written as DNA, the CDR3 is TGTGCCAGCAGCTTGTTGCAGGGGCACTACAATGAGCAGTTCTTC.

The rearrangement joins TRBV16 to TRBJ2-5; D is uncertain. V gave up 0 bases and J gave up 5 bases, with 10 bases separating them. The CDR3 is 14 residues long. Germline V gene data show CDR1 as KGHSY and CDR2 as FQNENV. DNA of the CDR3: TGTGCCAGCAGCCAATCGGTGAGGATGGAGACCCAGTACTTC. This gives the protein CASSQSVRMETQYF.

This clone was seen only once. V gene TRBV28 combines with J gene TRBJ1-2; 7 nucleotides align to TRBD1. The J segment lost 8 bases and the V segment lost 5 bases, leaving 8 bases of the junction unmatched. This CDR3 spans 13 amino acids. Germline-derived CDR1 and CDR2 are MDHEN and SYDVKM. The CDR3 loop reads CASSPDRVEGYTF. DNA of the CDR3: TGTGCCAGCAGTCCTGACAGGGTCGAAGGCTACACCTTC.

This sequence joins TRBV7-2 and TRBJ2-7; D gene uncertain. V lost 1 base to trimming and J lost 4 bases, with 11 bases between them. CDR1 is SGHTA, CDR2 FQGNSA, per germline. The CDR3 is 14 amino acids. CDR3: CASSLVAFRYEQYF. CDR3 DNA: TGTGCCAGCAGCTTAGTGGCCTTCAGGTACGAGCAGTACTTC.

This clone showed up just a few times. CDR3 in amino acids: CASSQARASEQFF. The CDR3 DNA sequence: TGCGCCAGCAGCCAAGCCAGGGCCAGTGAGCAGTTCTTC. This chain links TRBV4-3 with TRBJ2-1; tentatively, D is TRBD1 (5 bases). The germline V gene has CDR1 LGHNA and CDR2 YSLEER. The CDR3 is made up of 13 amino acids. V lost 1 base to trimming and J lost 9 bases, with 10 bases between them.

V is TRBV15 and J is TRBJ2-6; 9 bases line up with TRBD1. V was clipped by 5 bases and J by 1 base; unmatched bases: 9. The CDR3 extends over 18 amino acids. Per germline, CDR1 LNHNV and CDR2 YYDKDF (reference sequence). The CDR3 DNA sequence: TGTGCCACCAGCCCCTGGGGACAGGGAGAATCTGGGGCCAACGTCCTGACTTTC. It specifies CATSPWGQGESGANVLTF.

The rearrangement links TRBV10-3 to TRBJ2-2; unclear D gene. The CDR3 runs 14 residues. Germline-derived CDR1 and CDR2 are ENHRY and SYGVKD. The V end lost 11 bases, the J end lost 5 bases, and 18 bases lay between the germline ends. CDR3 nucleotides: TGTGCCTCCCGGACCGTTTTGGGGACCGGGGAGCTGTTTTTT. This gives the protein CASRTVLGTGELFF.

This chain links TRBV10-3 with TRBJ2-2, with D possibly being TRBD1 (6 bases). V was shortened by 10 bases and J by 8 bases, with 11 bases between the two germline ends. Per the germline V gene, CDR1 is ENHRY and CDR2 is SYGVKD. The CDR3 has 11 residues. The CDR3 spells CATGQPGELFF. The CDR3 coding sequence is TGTGCCACGGGACAACCAGGGGAGCTGTTTTTT.

The chain has TRBV10-2 and TRBJ2-2; D uncertain. This CDR3 has 15 amino acids. CDR1 is WSHSY and CDR2 is SAAADI in the germline V gene. V was trimmed by 4 bases and J by 4 bases, leaving 13 bases between them. CDR3 residues: CASSVGSRTTGELFF. DNA of the CDR3: TGCGCCAGCAGTGTGGGGTCGCGAACCACCGGGGAGCTGTTTTTT.

The chain combines TRBV9 with TRBJ2-6; D is unclear. Deletions cut 4 bases from V and 4 bases from J, with 21 bases between. Germline CDR1 is SGDLS and CDR2 is YYNGEE. The CDR3 loop spans 18 amino acids. The CDR3 DNA sequence: TGTGCCAGCAGCCCGCGGACGGGCCTTTTTGGCGGGGCCAACGTCCTGACTTTC. The encoded protein is CASSPRTGLFGGANVLTF.

The rearrangement joins TRBV7-9 to TRBJ2-3, with 14 bases lining up with TRBD2. The CDR3 totals 16 residues. V dropped 3 bases and J dropped 4; count of bases not matched to a gene: 3. The V gene's germline CDR1 is SEHNR and CDR2 FQNEAQ (reference sequence). The CDR3 nucleotides are TGTGCCAGCAGCTTGGGACTAGCGGGAGACGCAGATACGCAGTATTTT. It encodes CASSLGLAGDADTQYF.

This clone was picked up a small number of times. The chain employs TRBV5-4 and TRBJ2-2; D not certain. The germline V gene encodes CDR1 SGHNT and CDR2 YYREEE (reference sequence). The CDR3 is 15 residues long. Trimming removed 1 base at V and 1 base at J, with 8 bases between. DNA of the CDR3: TGTGCCAGCAGCTTGAGTCCTTGGAACACCGGGGAGCTGTTTTTT. As protein: CASSLSPWNTGELFF.

J is TRBJ1-3 and V is TRBV28; D is uncertain. The CDR3 covers 17 residues. Between the trimmed V and J ends, which lost 3 bases and 0 bases, there was a span of 15 bases. CDR1 and CDR2 (germline): MDHEN, SYDVKM. Written as DNA, the CDR3 is TGTGCCAGCAGTTTCCCCGGGGTCGCCAGCTCTGGAAACACCATATATTTT. This translates into CASSFPGVASSGNTIYF.